This T cell receptor beta chain was recorded in a study of CD8 T cells in ankylosing spondylitis. Losses at the gene ends were 5 bases for V and 2 bases for J; bases not matched to a gene: 8. The germline gives CDR1 SGHVS, CDR2 FNYEAQ. This CDR3 has 15 residues. With molecular barcodes, quantitative 5'-RACE was used to make the TCR beta libraries. TCRdb reprocessed the 5' RACE reads with MiXCR, giving one entry per CDR3 protein. The sample gives roughly 400,000 distinct CDR3 sequences, around 20% of which show up once; roughly 16% is in the top ten. In the case of this clonotype: Antigen: not known.

Study-level results: Certain motif variants had earlier appeared in reactive arthritis synovial fluid and blood. Clones linked to disease were reported to show significant enrichment in matched ankylosing spondylitis synovial fluid. Characteristic, it appeared, of ankylosing spondylitis blood was a TCR beta motif of fewer than 10 highly homologous variants. Disease-linked clones displayed a CD8+ phenotype and appeared relatively rarely in peripheral blood.

The sequencing input was blood, either unsorted or a sorted T cell fraction (not recorded which). The rearrangement uses TRBV7-6 and TRBJ1-1, with 7 bases aligning to TRBD1. This receptor was obtained from a male donor with ankylosing spondylitis. This CDR3 is CASSPLSGGNTEAFF. The CDR3 bases are TGTGCCAGCAGCCCACTGTCAGGGGGTAACACTGAAGCTTTCTTT.